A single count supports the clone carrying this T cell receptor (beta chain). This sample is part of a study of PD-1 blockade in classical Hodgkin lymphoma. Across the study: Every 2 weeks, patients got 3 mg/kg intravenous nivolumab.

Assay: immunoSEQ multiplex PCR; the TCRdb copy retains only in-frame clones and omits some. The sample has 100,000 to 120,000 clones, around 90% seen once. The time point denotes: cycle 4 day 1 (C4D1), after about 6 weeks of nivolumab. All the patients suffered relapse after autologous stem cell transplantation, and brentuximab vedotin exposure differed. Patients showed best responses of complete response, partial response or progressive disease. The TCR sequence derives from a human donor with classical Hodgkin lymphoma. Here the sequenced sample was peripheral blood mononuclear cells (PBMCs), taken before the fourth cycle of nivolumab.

The CDR3 DNA is TGTGCCAGCAGCTTGGAATTAGCGGCGCCACGCGAGACCCAGTACTTC. Its protein is CASSLELAAPRETQYF. J is TRBJ2-5 and V is TRBV5-6; possibly TRBD2 for D (6 bases). The germline V gene has CDR1 SGHDT and CDR2 YYEEEE. Trimming took 0 bases from V and 5 from J, leaving 17 bases between them. The CDR3 spans 16 residues.